These 27 T cell receptor beta chains were sequenced from one sample in a study of cytomegalovirus exposure and HLA in healthy donors. Assay used: immunoSEQ multiplex PCR; TCRdb lists only in-frame clones, some missing. The data show over 200,000 clones, roughly 87% seen once. The sequenced material came from PBMCs. The receptors were sampled from a woman aged 18-29 years in good health and CMV-seropositive.

This clone was found once. CDR3 loop: CASSPQGPLGSGNTIYF. CDR3 bases: TGTGCCAGCAGCCCTCAGGGCCCTCTCGGCTCTGGAAACACCATATATTTT. This chain links TRBV2 with TRBJ1-3, with a possible D match to TRBD1 (5 bases). CDR1 is SNHLY and CDR2 is FYNNEI in the germline V gene. Trimming removed 6 bases at V and 0 bases at J, with 18 bases between. The CDR3 covers 17 residues. Complete variable domain (other parts from reference TRBV2 and TRBJ1-3): EPEVTQTPSHQVTQMGQEVILRCVPISNHLYFYWYRQILGQKVEFLVSFYNNEISEKSEIFDDQFSVERPDGSNFTLKIRSTKLEDSAMYFCASSPQGPLGSGNTIYFGEGSWLTVV.

The chain links TRBV5-1 to TRBJ2-7, with 8 bases fitting TRBD2. CDR1 and CDR2 from the germline V gene are SGHRS and YFSETQ. This CDR3 has 15 residues. With V trimmed by 3 bases and J by 0 bases, 5 bases remained unmatched. The CDR3 DNA is TGCGCCAGCAGCTCTGAAGCGGGGGACTCCTACGAGCAGTACTTC. Protein: CASSSEAGDSYEQYF.

The V call is TRBV27, the J call TRBJ1-1, with D hard to call. Trimming shortened V by 6 bases and J by 5 bases, and 13 bases separated the two germline ends. The CDR3 covers 13 residues. Germline CDR1 is MNHEY and CDR2 is SMNVEV (reference sequence). This chain's CDR3 is CASSPGSRTEAFF. The CDR3 DNA reads as TGTGCCAGCAGCCCCGGGTCAAGGACTGAAGCTTTCTTT.

The gene calls are TRBV18 and TRBJ2-7; TRBD1 matches 8 bases. Per the germline V gene, CDR1 is KGHSH and CDR2 is LQKENI. The CDR3 covers 16 residues. The junction had 8 bases not matched to a gene; V was cut back by 0 bases and J by 4 bases. This CDR3 is CASSPPGQGASYEQYF. The CDR3 DNA follows: TGTGCCAGCTCACCACCGGGGCAGGGGGCTTCATACGAGCAGTACTTC.

The chain couples TRBV5-1 to TRBJ2-1; 9 bases match TRBD1. Germline CDR1 reads SGHRS; CDR2 reads YFSETQ. This CDR3 is 17 amino acids long. The ends lost 4 bases at V and 2 bases at J; junction bases unmatched: 10. CDR3 in amino acids: CASSPKTGTGPYNEQFF. In nucleotides, the CDR3 is TGCGCCAGCAGCCCAAAAACCGGGACAGGGCCCTACAATGAGCAGTTCTTC.

This clone appeared a single time. CDR3 DNA sequence: TGTGCCAGCAGTTCCCCCGACACCCACTATGGCTACACCTTC. This codes for CASSSPDTHYGYTF. The chain links TRBV28 to TRBJ1-2; no definite D call. The germline CDR1 and CDR2 sequences are MDHEN and SYDVKM. Trimming cost V 4 bases and J 3 bases, with 12 bases left between them. The CDR3 extends over 14 amino acids.

This rearrangement joins TRBV4-1 to TRBJ1-2, with a weak D call TRBD1 (5 bases). The V end lost 4 bases, the J end lost 6 bases, and 12 bases lay between the germline ends. Germline V gene data show CDR1 as MGHRA and CDR2 as YSYEKL. The CDR3 sequence is 13 residues long. CDR3 protein: CASSPGGMDGYTF. As DNA, the CDR3 is TGCGCCAGCAGCCCCGGGGGGATGGATGGCTACACCTTC.

The chain recombines TRBV5-1 with TRBJ1-2; no clear D gene. The length of the CDR3 is 14 residues. From germline, CDR1 is SGHRS and CDR2 YFSETQ. The ends were cut back, 2 bases at V and 6 bases at J, with 14 bases in the middle. The DNA of the CDR3 is TGCGCCAGCAGCTTCAGCTACGGGAGCGATGGCTACACCTTC. Translating it yields CASSFSYGSDGYTF. Combining the CDR3 with reference TRBV5-1 and TRBJ1-2 gives the whole variable domain KAGVTQTPRYLIKTRGQQVTLSCSPISGHRSVSWYQQTPGQGLQFLFEYFSETQRNKGNFPGRFSGRQFSNSRSEMNVSTLELGDSALYLCASSFSYGSDGYTFGSGTRLTVV.

This chain joins TRBV7-9 and TRBJ2-7; D perhaps matches TRBD1 (5 bases). This CDR3 region has 15 residues. Trimming took 5 bases from V and 1 from J, leaving 15 bases between them. Germline V gene lookup returns CDR1 SEHNR and CDR2 FQNEAQ (reference sequence). CDR3 amino acids: CASSPATANSYEQYF. As DNA, the CDR3 is TGTGCCAGCAGCCCGGCGACAGCAAATTCCTACGAGCAGTACTTC.

The chain is built from TRBV25-1 and TRBJ2-1; 8 bases are shared with TRBD1. Germline values: CDR1 MGHDK, CDR2 SYGVNS. V shed 8 bases, J shed 9 bases, and the junction held 15 bases outside the gene matches. CDR3 length: 15 residues. CDR3 sequence: CASGEPGGAFREQFF. The CDR3 DNA reads TGTGCCAGCGGCGAACCAGGGGGCGCGTTTCGTGAGCAGTTCTTC.

The rearrangement uses TRBV2 and TRBJ2-1; TRBD2 aligns across 10 bases. From germline, CDR1 is SNHLY and CDR2 FYNNEI. J lost 8 bases, V lost 4 bases, and 8 bases had no gene match. The CDR3 is made up of 15 amino acids. CDR3: CASSVGSGRVDEQFF. The CDR3 DNA is TGTGCCAGCAGTGTTGGCAGCGGGAGGGTGGATGAGCAGTTCTTC. The whole variable domain, remainder taken from reference TRBV2 and TRBJ2-1, is EPEVTQTPSHQVTQMGQEVILRCVPISNHLYFYWYRQILGQKVEFLVSFYNNEISEKSEIFDDQFSVERPDGSNFTLKIRSTKLEDSAMYFCASSVGSGRVDEQFFGPGTRLTVL.

The rearrangement joins TRBV18 to TRBJ2-7; tentatively, D is TRBD1 (6 bases). V lost 0 bases, J lost 2 bases, and 20 bases lay in between. From germline, CDR1 is KGHSH and CDR2 LQKENI. The CDR3 loop spans 18 amino acids. CDR3: CASSPPRSVRGPPYEQYF. CDR3 bases: TGTGCCAGCTCACCACCCCGGTCCGTCAGGGGTCCCCCCTACGAGCAGTACTTC.

J is TRBJ2-1 and V is TRBV12-5; D uncertain. Trimming took 3 bases from V and 1 from J, leaving 4 bases between them. The CDR3 length is 13 residues. CDR1 is LGHNT and CDR2 is FRNRAP in the germline V gene. This CDR3 is CASGLASYNEQFF. In nucleotides, the CDR3 is TGTGCTAGTGGTTTAGCGTCCTACAATGAGCAGTTCTTC.

The chain recombines TRBV18 with TRBJ1-5, with 8 nucleotides matching TRBD1. Per the germline V gene, CDR1 is KGHSH and CDR2 is LQKENI. V shed 4 bases and J 6 bases; nucleotides not matched to a gene: 5. This CDR3 is built from 14 residues. Here the CDR3 reads CASSLGTGGQPQHF. CDR3 DNA: TGTGCCAGCTCACTAGGGACAGGAGGTCAGCCCCAGCATTTT.

The chain recombines TRBV6-6 with TRBJ1-4; D not certain. V was shortened by 1 base and J by 7 bases, with 7 bases between the two germline ends. The CDR3 is 13 amino acids. The germline V gene has CDR1 MNHNY and CDR2 SVGAGI (reference sequence). CDR3 nucleotides: TGTGCCAGCAGTTACTGGCCCGTTGAAAAACTGTTTTTT. This encodes CASSYWPVEKLFF.

This chain joins TRBV9 and TRBJ1-1, with 10 bases lining up with TRBD1. The germline CDR1 and CDR2 sequences are SGDLS and YYNGEE. V dropped 4 bases and J dropped 3; count of bases not matched to a gene: 3. The CDR3 consists of 14 residues. For the CDR3, the DNA is TGTGCCAGCAGCCCCGGACAGGGGGACACTGAAGCTTTCTTT. Its protein product is CASSPGQGDTEAFF.

The chain has TRBV11-2 and TRBJ2-7, with D possibly TRBD2 on 5 matching bases. Between the trimmed V and J ends, which lost 7 bases and 2 bases, there was a span of 18 bases. From germline, CDR1 is SGHAT and CDR2 FQNNGV. The CDR3 is 15 residues long. CDR3 sequence (DNA): TGTGCCAGCACGAACCGAGGGAATTCTGCCTACGAGCAGTACTTC. Residues: CASTNRGNSAYEQYF. Filled out from reference TRBV11-2 and TRBJ2-7, the complete variable domain reads EAGVAQSPRYKIIEKRQSVAFWCNPISGHATLYWYQQILGQGPKLLIQFQNNGVVDDSQLPKDRFSAERLKGVDSTLKIQPAKLEDSAVYLCASTNRGNSAYEQYFGPGTRLTVT.

The J gene is TRBJ2-1, the V gene TRBV12-5; 8 bases are shared with TRBD2. J lost 8 bases, V lost 5 bases, and 17 bases had no gene match. Germline V gene data show CDR1 as LGHNT and CDR2 as FRNRAP. The CDR3 is 17 amino acids. The CDR3 sequence is CASGPSLAGYRTDEQFF. Here the CDR3 DNA reads TGTGCTAGTGGTCCATCCCTAGCGGGCTACCGTACGGATGAGCAGTTCTTC.

The chain is built from TRBV4-1 and TRBJ2-7; maybe TRBD2 (5 bases). The CDR3 is 16 residues long. Trimming stripped 0 bases from V and 7 bases from J, with 19 bases between. The germline V gene encodes CDR1 MGHRA and CDR2 YSYEKL. The CDR3 sequence is CASSQDFYGGLTEQYF. CDR3 DNA sequence: TGCGCCAGCAGCCAAGATTTCTATGGCGGGCTCACAGAGCAGTACTTC.

This clone was seen a handful of times. The chain recombines TRBV18 with TRBJ1-2; D remains ambiguous. The CDR3 runs to 12 residues. Per the germline V gene, CDR1 is KGHSH and CDR2 is LQKENI. The V end was cut by 2 bases, the J end by 8 bases, with 9 bases between. CDR3 bases: TGTGCCAGCTCACCAGACTCGTCCGGCTACACCTTC. This gives the protein CASSPDSSGYTF.

V and J are TRBV18 and TRBJ2-7; 7 bases line up with TRBD2. This CDR3 contains 15 residues. The V gene's germline CDR1 is KGHSH and CDR2 LQKENI. The J segment lost 7 bases and the V segment lost 2 bases, leaving 11 bases of the junction unmatched. As DNA, the CDR3 is TGTGCCAGCTCACCAATCCAGGGAGGGAAGGGTGAGCAGTACTTC. Amino acids: CASSPIQGGKGEQYF.

This chain joins TRBV29-1 and TRBJ1-2, with D hard to call. Germline V gene lookup returns CDR1 SQVTM and CDR2 ANQGSEA. Trimming cost V 5 bases and J 5 bases, with 12 bases left between them. The CDR3 has 12 residues. The CDR3 DNA sequence: TGCAGCGTTCACTTATCGGGATATGGCTACACCTTC. It yields the protein CSVHLSGYGYTF. The full variable domain, in which reference TRBV29-1 and TRBJ1-2 provide the parts outside the CDR3, is SAVISQKPSRDICQRGTSLTIQCQVDSQVTMMFWYRQQPGQSLTLIATANQGSEATYESGFVIDKFPISRPNLTFSTLTVSNMSPEDSSIYLCSVHLSGYGYTFGSGTRLTVV.

V usage is TRBV4-1 and J usage is TRBJ2-3, with 12 bases matching TRBD2. The CDR3 runs 18 residues. V lost 2 bases and J lost 2; bases outside the gene matches: 8. Germline V gene lookup returns CDR1 MGHRA and CDR2 YSYEKL. The CDR3 nucleotides are TGCGCCAGCAGCCAATCTCCGGGACTAGCGGGTAACACAGATACGCAGTATTTT. Amino acids: CASSQSPGLAGNTDTQYF.

This sequence joins TRBV21-1 and TRBJ2-1; TRBD2 is the table's D call, not checked against the DNA. TRBV21-1 is a listed pseudogene. The CDR3 is 15 amino acids. The CDR3 nucleotides read TGTGCCTCACACGAAGGACTAGCGGGAGACAATGAGCAGTTCTTC. Amino acids: CASHEGLAGDNEQFF.

The chain is built from TRBV27 and TRBJ1-2; 9 bases are shared with TRBD1. Germline values: CDR1 MNHEY, CDR2 SMNVEV (reference sequence). The ends lost 5 bases at V and 14 bases at J; junction bases unmatched: 15. CDR3 length equals 14 residues. The CDR3 DNA reads as TGTGCCAGCAGTGCGTCGGGACAGGGCGACGCTAGTACCTTC. Protein product: CASSASGQGDASTF.

The V and J genes are TRBV4-1 and TRBJ2-3; no definite D call. The germline gives CDR1 MGHRA, CDR2 YSYEKL. This CDR3 has 16 residues. Trimming took 2 bases from V and 2 from J, leaving 14 bases between them. The CDR3 bases are TGCGCCAGCAGCCAATTCAAAAACTTATACACAGATACGCAGTATTTT. Protein sequence: CASSQFKNLYTDTQYF.

This sequence joins TRBV15 and TRBJ1-1; D gene ambiguous. Trimming cost V 9 bases and J 11 bases, with 25 bases left between them. Germline lookup yields CDR1 LNHNV and CDR2 YYDKDF (reference sequence). CDR3 size: 14 residues. The CDR3 coding sequence is TGTGCCACAAGGTCGGTAGGTGTCTGGGAGGAGGCTTTCTTT. Translating it yields CATRSVGVWEEAFF.